This TCR beta chain was obtained from a study of shared clonotypes between healthy human individuals. Study summary: In total, the donors were a couple of women and a few men aged 18 to 49.

Sequencing used immunoSEQ multiplex PCR; TCRdb keeps in-frame clones, though not all of them. The sample includes approximately 740,000 clones, under 80% of them seen just once. Concerning this clone itself: The antigen is undetermined.

Looked up from germline, CDR1 is MNHEY and CDR2 is SMNVEV (reference sequence). This CDR3 contains 15 residues. The V and J ends lost 6 bases and 3 bases, in that order; junction bases with no gene match: 6. Study-level findings and limits: Sharing across four donors was highest in naive CD4 (roughly 5%) and lowest in memory CD8 (approximately 0.4%). Incompleteness in sorted-subset sequencing, despite large depth, was shown by rarefaction. It was the non-shared clonotypes that had lower generation probabilities than clonotypes shared by all four donors.

The receptor's source is a woman aged 25-40 years in good health. Input material: memory CD4+ T cells sorted from blood. Described subset: CD45RA-negative fraction. This rearrangement joins TRBV27 to TRBJ2-3; 10 bases line up with TRBD2. CDR3 bases: TGTGCCAGCAGACTGCTAGCGGGAGATACAGATACGCAGTATTTT. Translating it yields CASRLLAGDTDTQYF.